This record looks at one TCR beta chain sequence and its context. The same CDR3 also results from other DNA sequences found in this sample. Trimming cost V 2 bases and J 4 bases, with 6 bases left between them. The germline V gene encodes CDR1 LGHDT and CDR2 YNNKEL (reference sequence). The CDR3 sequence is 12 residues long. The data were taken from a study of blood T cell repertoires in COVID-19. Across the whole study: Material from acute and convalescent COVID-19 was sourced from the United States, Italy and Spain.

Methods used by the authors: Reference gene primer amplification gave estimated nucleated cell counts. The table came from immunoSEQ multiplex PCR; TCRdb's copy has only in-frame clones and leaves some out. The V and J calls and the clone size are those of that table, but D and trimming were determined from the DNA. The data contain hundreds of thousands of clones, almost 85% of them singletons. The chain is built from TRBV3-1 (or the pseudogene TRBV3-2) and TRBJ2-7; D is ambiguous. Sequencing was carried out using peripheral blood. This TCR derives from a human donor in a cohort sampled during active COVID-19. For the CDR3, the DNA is TGTGCCAGCAGCCAAACCAGTTACGAGCAGTACTTC. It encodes CASSQTSYEQYF.